These 8 T cell receptor beta chains came from one sample sequenced in a study of blood T cell repertoires in COVID-19. Sequencing was performed with immunoSEQ multiplex PCR; in TCRdb, only in-frame clones are kept and a portion is missing. The sample comprises 250,000 or so clones, 80% to 90% of which are singletons, and approximately 5% rests with the top ten. The sample comprised peripheral blood. The receptors shown here come from a woman aged 40 to 50 who had recovered from COVID-19.

The rearrangement uses TRBV29-1 and TRBJ1-1, with D unresolved. Trimming shortened V by 3 bases and J by 4 bases, and 12 bases separated the two germline ends. This CDR3 comprises 13 residues. Germline V gene data show CDR1 as SQVTM and CDR2 as ANQGSEA. CDR3 loop: CSVEVGEGTEAFF. CDR3 DNA sequence: TGCAGCGTTGAGGTCGGCGAGGGCACTGAAGCTTTCTTT.

DNA for the CDR3: TGTGCCAGTAGTTTCGGACAGCTCAATCAGCCCCAGCATTTT. Protein sequence: CASSFGQLNQPQHF. This chain joins TRBV19 and TRBJ1-5; tentatively, D is TRBD1 (6 bases). Trimming cost V 5 bases and J 3 bases, with 11 bases left between them. Germline-derived CDR1 and CDR2 are LNHDA and SQIVND (reference sequence). The CDR3 covers 14 residues.

This clone was counted a few times. The chain links TRBV2 to TRBJ2-1, with TRBD2 matching 9 bases. V dropped 0 bases and J dropped 10; count of bases not matched to a gene: 10. The CDR3 sequence is 16 residues long. Germline CDR1 reads SNHLY; CDR2 reads FYNNEI. CDR3 protein: CASSEARGGGAREQFF. As DNA, the CDR3 is TGTGCCAGCAGTGAAGCGCGCGGCGGGGGGGCCCGAGAGCAGTTCTTC.

This clone was seen a handful of times. CDR3 sequence: CATTGDQGQPQHF. In DNA, the CDR3 is TGTGCCACCACAGGGGATCAAGGTCAGCCCCAGCATTTT. V and J are TRBV15 and TRBJ1-5, with a weak D call TRBD1 (6 bases). The CDR3 sequence is 13 residues long. Trimming removed 7 bases at V and 6 bases at J, with 13 bases between. Germline V gives CDR1 LNHNV, CDR2 YYDKDF (reference sequence). Combining the CDR3 with reference TRBV15 and TRBJ1-5 gives the whole variable domain DAMVIQNPRYQVTQFGKPVTLSCSQTLNHNVMYWYQQKSSQAPKLLFHYYDKDFNNEADTPDNFQSRRPNTSFCFLDIRSPGLGDTAMYLCATTGDQGQPQHFGDGTRLSIL.

This chain joins TRBV7-7 and TRBJ1-1, with no clear D. V lost 5 bases, J lost 0 bases, and 7 bases lay in between. The CDR3 loop spans 13 amino acids. Per the germline V gene, CDR1 is SSHAT and CDR2 is FNYEAQ (reference sequence). CDR3 region: CASSIKMNTEAFF. In DNA, the CDR3 is TGTGCCAGCAGCATTAAAATGAACACTGAAGCTTTCTTT.

The chain carries TRBV5-1 and TRBJ1-6; D possibly corresponds to TRBD1 (6 bases). V lost 2 bases to trimming and J lost 8 bases, with 14 bases between them. This CDR3 region has 15 residues. Germline V gene lookup returns CDR1 SGHRS and CDR2 YFSETQ. The CDR3 sequence is CASSFSQGLYSPLHF. The CDR3 nucleotides are TGCGCCAGCAGCTTTAGCCAGGGGCTCTATTCACCCCTCCACTTT.

This clone was counted between two and nine times. V gene TRBV4-3 combines with J gene TRBJ1-3; TRBD1 aligns across 8 bases. The V and J ends lost 3 bases and 9 bases, in that order; junction bases with no gene match: 10. The germline V gene has CDR1 LGHNA and CDR2 YSLEER. This CDR3 has 15 amino acids. CDR3 sequence reads: CASSQAGTGGTTIYF. As DNA, the CDR3 is TGCGCCAGCAGCCAGGCCGGGACAGGTGGTACCACCATATATTTT.

This sequence joins TRBV23-1 and TRBJ2-7, with D possibly matching TRBD2 (6 bases). TRBV23-1 counts as an open reading frame of uncertain function. Trimming removed 9 bases at V and 4 bases at J, with 16 bases between. The CDR3 has 13 amino acids. CDR3 loop: CARRTGSLYEQYV. The CDR3 region has the DNA TGCGCCAGACGGACCGGGAGTTTGTACGAGCAGTACGTC.